Presented here are 23 T cell receptor beta chains from one specimen sequenced in a study of T cells after yellow fever vaccination. MiXCR, run by TCRdb on the 5' RACE reads, gives a single entry per CDR3 protein. The sample includes 25,000 to 30,000 distinct CDR3 sequences, about 5% of them seen just once. The specimen was CD8+ T cells sorted from PBMCs, collected 10 days after the yellow fever booster vaccination. These receptors were collected from a man aged 25 to 40 who received the YFV17D yellow fever vaccine.

This clonotype was seen a handful of times. V is TRBV5-5 and J is TRBJ2-3; a possible D gene is TRBD1 (9 bases). CDR1 SGHKS and CDR2 YYEKEE come from the germline V gene (reference sequence). V was shortened by 9 bases and J by 4 bases, with 18 bases between the two germline ends. This CDR3 comprises 14 residues. CDR3 residues: CATGGDREADTQYF. The CDR3 DNA is TGTGCCACGGGGGGGGACAGGGAGGCAGATACGCAGTATTTT. Complete variable domain (other parts from reference TRBV5-5 and TRBJ2-3): DAGVTQSPTHLIKTRGQQVTLRCSPISGHKSVSWYQQVLGQGPQFIFQYYEKEERGRGNFPDRFSARQFPNYSSELNVNALLLGDSALYLCATGGDREADTQYFGPGTRLTVL.

The J gene is TRBJ2-7, the V gene TRBV29-1; 7 bases are shared with TRBD1. CDR1 SQVTM and CDR2 ANQGSEA come from the germline V gene. V was clipped by 3 bases and J by 5 bases; unmatched bases: 19. This CDR3 has 17 residues. CDR3: CSVDFAPGTVGINEQYF. The DNA for the CDR3 is TGCAGCGTTGATTTCGCCCCCGGGACAGTGGGAATAAACGAGCAGTACTTC.

This clonotype was counted ten times or more. The V gene is TRBV7-9, the J gene TRBJ2-7; 7 bases line up with TRBD1. Germline assignment: CDR1 SEHNR and CDR2 FQNEAQ (reference sequence). CDR3 length: 13 residues. After removal of 5 bases from V and 7 bases from J, the junction contained 8 bases not matched to a gene. For the CDR3, the DNA is TGTGCCAGCAGCCCACGACAGGGTTTGGAGCAGTACTTC. The encoded protein is CASSPRQGLEQYF.

This clonotype appeared many times. The chain is built from TRBV6-5 and TRBJ2-7, with 8 positions matching TRBD2. Germline values: CDR1 MNHEY, CDR2 SVGAGI. J gave up 4 bases and V 0 bases, and 5 bases lay outside the gene matches. The CDR3 loop spans 15 amino acids. In DNA, the CDR3 is TGTGCCAGCAGTTACTCCGCGGGAGGTGGGTACGAGCAGTACTTC. This encodes CASSYSAGGGYEQYF.

In its sample, this clonotype was seen many times. The genes are TRBV15 and TRBJ2-7; tentatively, D is TRBD2 (6 bases). The V gene lost 6 bases and the J gene lost 3 bases, with 12 bases spanning the gap. This CDR3 comprises 13 residues. In germline, CDR1 is LNHNV, CDR2 YYDKDF (reference sequence). The CDR3 is CATSSLGGYEQYF. CDR3 in DNA: TGTGCCACCAGTTCCTTGGGAGGCTACGAGCAGTACTTC.

This clonotype was seen ten or more times. The chain carries TRBV7-6 and TRBJ2-3, with 7 bases matching TRBD2. The V segment lost 2 bases and the J segment 6 bases; nucleotides outside the gene matches: 8. The CDR3 is 15 amino acids. From germline, CDR1 is SGHVS and CDR2 FNYEAQ. The CDR3 protein is CASSLTGGSVDTQYF. The CDR3 region has the DNA TGTGCCAGCAGCTTAACGGGGGGATCAGTGGATACGCAGTATTTT.

This clonotype turned up a few times. V usage is TRBV7-6 and J usage is TRBJ2-5; D is undetermined. This CDR3 is 14 amino acids long. The germline CDR1 and CDR2 sequences are SGHVS and FNYEAQ. With 1 base removed from V and 8 bases from J, the gap between germline ends came to 14 bases. The chain's CDR3 is CASSLGLPDGTQYF. The CDR3 coding sequence is TGTGCCAGCAGCTTAGGTCTTCCGGATGGTACCCAGTACTTC. The full variable domain, its missing parts supplied by reference TRBV7-6 and TRBJ2-5, is GAGVSQSPRYKVTKRGQDVALRCDPISGHVSLYWYRQALGQGPEFLTYFNYEAQQDKSGLPNDRFSAERPEGSISTLTIQRTEQRDSAMYRCASSLGLPDGTQYFGPGTRLLVL.

The sample holds many counts of this clonotype. V usage is TRBV20-1 and J usage is TRBJ2-5, with D possibly TRBD2 on 6 matching bases. CDR1 and CDR2 from the germline V gene are DFQATT and SNEGSKA (reference sequence). Trimming shortened V by 1 base and J by 2 bases, and 14 bases separated the two germline ends. The CDR3 is 15 amino acids. The CDR3, as DNA: TGCAGTGCTAGAGGCACTAGCTACCCACAAGAGACCCAGTACTTC. Protein sequence: CSARGTSYPQETQYF.

This clonotype has a count of ten or more. This sequence joins TRBV2 and TRBJ2-7; D possibly corresponds to TRBD1 (7 bases). The germline V gene encodes CDR1 SNHLY and CDR2 FYNNEI. This CDR3 has 17 amino acids. The V gene lost 9 bases and the J gene lost 2 bases, with 26 bases spanning the gap. The CDR3 here is CASQGVHRVRGPYEQYF. CDR3 nucleotide sequence: TGTGCCAGTCAGGGGGTCCACCGGGTCCGGGGGCCCTACGAGCAGTACTTC. Using reference TRBV2 and TRBJ2-7 for the parts outside the CDR3, the full variable domain is EPEVTQTPSHQVTQMGQEVILRCVPISNHLYFYWYRQILGQKVEFLVSFYNNEISEKSEIFDDQFSVERPDGSNFTLKIRSTKLEDSAMYFCASQGVHRVRGPYEQYFGPGTRLTVT.

Many counts were recorded for this clonotype. CDR3 sequence (DNA): TGTGCCAGCAGTTTCTCCCTCCGGAGCACAGATACGCAGTATTTT. As protein: CASSFSLRSTDTQYF. The V and J genes are TRBV28 and TRBJ2-3; D gene ambiguous. Germline CDR1 MDHEN, CDR2 SYDVKM. CDR3 size: 15 residues. Trimming took 3 bases from V and 0 from J, leaving 10 bases between them.

This clonotype was seen at least ten times. The chain employs TRBV27 and TRBJ2-7, with 9 positions matching TRBD1. The V segment lost 2 bases and the J segment 1 base; nucleotides outside the gene matches: 3. The CDR3 extends over 15 amino acids. CDR1 MNHEY and CDR2 SMNVEV come from the germline V gene (reference sequence). The CDR3 loop reads CASSLTGQGSYEQYF. CDR3 bases: TGTGCCAGCAGTTTAACGGGACAGGGTTCCTACGAGCAGTACTTC.

The chain couples TRBV27 to TRBJ2-7, with 7 bases matching TRBD2. This CDR3 is 16 amino acids long. Trimming took 5 bases from V and 3 from J; bases not matched to a gene: 13. Germline CDR1 reads MNHEY; CDR2 reads SMNVEV (reference sequence). This CDR3 reads CASSLNGGSQGYEQYF. In nucleotides, the CDR3 is TGTGCCAGCAGTCTAAACGGGGGGAGCCAAGGCTACGAGCAGTACTTC.

This clonotype has a count of ten or more. The rearrangement links TRBV7-9 to TRBJ1-2; D gene ambiguous. The V gene lost 4 bases and the J gene lost 7 bases, with 7 bases spanning the gap. The CDR3 runs to 11 residues. Germline V gives CDR1 SEHNR, CDR2 FQNEAQ (reference sequence). The CDR3 DNA sequence: TGTGCCAGCAGCTGGGGTGGTGGCTACACCTTC. Protein product: CASSWGGGYTF.

This clonotype occurred many times. CDR3 amino acids: CASSLVGVNEQFF. Written as DNA, the CDR3 is TGTGCCAGCAGCTTAGTGGGGGTTAATGAGCAGTTCTTC. The chain is built from TRBV7-2 and TRBJ2-1; D might be TRBD1 or TRBD2, each matching 5 bases. The CDR3 contains 13 residues. The germline V gene encodes CDR1 SGHTA and CDR2 FQGNSA. V was cut by 1 base and J by 7 bases, with 8 bases left in between.

This clonotype was seen a handful of times. The chain is built from TRBV28 and TRBJ2-7; TRBD2 matches at 8 bases. Losses at the gene ends were 7 bases for V and 4 bases for J; bases not matched to a gene: 6. This CDR3 is 13 amino acids long. The germline CDR1 and CDR2 sequences are MDHEN and SYDVKM. CDR3 sequence reads: CASTGSGSYEQYF. The CDR3 coding sequence is TGTGCCAGCACTGGGAGCGGGAGTTACGAGCAGTACTTC.

This clonotype was observed many times. V gene TRBV20-1 combines with J gene TRBJ2-7; D is ambiguous. V lost 2 bases and J 3 bases, leaving 11 bases between the germline ends. This CDR3 is 13 amino acids long. The germline CDR1 and CDR2 sequences are DFQATT and SNEGSKA (reference sequence). The CDR3 coding sequence is TGCAGTGCTAGACCCGTTACAATCTACGAGCAGTACTTC. Its protein product is CSARPVTIYEQYF.

This clonotype was found many times. The J gene is TRBJ2-1, the V gene TRBV11-3, with a tentative D call TRBD2 (5 bases). V was trimmed by 0 bases and J by 5 bases, leaving 11 bases between them. CDR1 SGHNT and CDR2 YENEEA come from the germline V gene. CDR3 length equals 15 residues. CDR3 in DNA: TGTGCCAGCAGCTTAGAGGGTGCGGGCAACAATGAGCAGTTCTTC. Translated, it gives CASSLEGAGNNEQFF. The variable domain in full, with the rest retrieved from reference TRBV11-3 and TRBJ2-1, is EAGVVQSPRYKIIEKKQPVAFWCNPISGHNTLYWYLQNLGQGPELLIRYENEEAVDDSQLPKDRFSAERLKGVDSTLKIQPAELGDSAVYLCASSLEGAGNNEQFFGPGTRLTVL.

Many counts were recorded for this clonotype. The chain couples TRBV7-9 to TRBJ1-1; 11 bases align to TRBD1. There are 16 residues in the CDR3. Looked up from germline, CDR1 is SEHNR and CDR2 is FQNEAQ (reference sequence). Trimming took 5 bases from V and 3 from J; bases not matched to a gene: 8. The CDR3 sequence: CASSPLGDRGDTEAFF. DNA of the CDR3: TGTGCCAGCAGCCCCCTGGGGGACAGGGGGGACACTGAAGCTTTCTTT.

This clonotype came up many times. The chain joins TRBV27 to TRBJ2-1; D is perhaps TRBD2 (7 bases). With 7 bases removed from V and 9 bases from J, the gap between germline ends came to 16 bases. The CDR3 runs to 13 residues. Germline V gene data show CDR1 as MNHEY and CDR2 as SMNVEV (reference sequence). This CDR3 reads CASIKGGSLEQFF. CDR3 nucleotide sequence: TGTGCCAGCATTAAGGGGGGGAGTCTTGAGCAGTTCTTC.

Ten or more counts support this clonotype. The chain is built from TRBV7-2 and TRBJ2-1; possibly TRBD1 or TRBD2 for D (5 bases each). CDR1 and CDR2 from the germline V gene are SGHTA and FQGNSA. The V end lost 8 bases, the J end lost 0 bases, and 8 bases lay between the germline ends. The CDR3 is made up of 13 amino acids. The CDR3 coding sequence is TGTGCCAGCTTGGGGGTCTCCTACAATGAGCAGTTCTTC. Translation: CASLGVSYNEQFF.

This clonotype was picked up many times. The rearrangement links TRBV29-1 to TRBJ2-1; 11 positions match TRBD1. Trimming removed 8 bases from V and 5 bases from J; junction bases left unmatched: 5. In germline, CDR1 is SQVTM, CDR2 ANQGSEA. The CDR3 is 13 residues long. The DNA for the CDR3 is TGCAGCCCGAGGACAGGGGGCCACAATGAGCAGTTCTTC. The encoded protein is CSPRTGGHNEQFF.

This clonotype was observed many times. V and J are TRBV7-2 and TRBJ2-1; D is tentatively TRBD1 or TRBD2 (7 bases each). This CDR3 is 23 amino acids long. Looked up from germline, CDR1 is SGHTA and CDR2 is FQGNSA. The V end was cut by 0 bases, the J end by 5 bases, with 35 bases between. The CDR3 here is CASSLAFATGYYTGGIGDNEQFF. CDR3 DNA sequence: TGTGCCAGCAGCTTAGCATTTGCGACAGGGTACTATACGGGAGGTATCGGGGACAATGAGCAGTTCTTC.

The J gene is TRBJ2-1, the V gene TRBV20-1; TRBD1 is a possible D gene (6 bases). V was trimmed by 5 bases and J by 2 bases, leaving 13 bases between them. This CDR3 is 14 amino acids long. Germline CDR1 is DFQATT and CDR2 is SNEGSKA (reference sequence). In DNA, the CDR3 is TGCAGTGCTTGGGGGCAGGGGACCTACAATGAGCAGTTCTTC. Its protein product is CSAWGQGTYNEQFF.